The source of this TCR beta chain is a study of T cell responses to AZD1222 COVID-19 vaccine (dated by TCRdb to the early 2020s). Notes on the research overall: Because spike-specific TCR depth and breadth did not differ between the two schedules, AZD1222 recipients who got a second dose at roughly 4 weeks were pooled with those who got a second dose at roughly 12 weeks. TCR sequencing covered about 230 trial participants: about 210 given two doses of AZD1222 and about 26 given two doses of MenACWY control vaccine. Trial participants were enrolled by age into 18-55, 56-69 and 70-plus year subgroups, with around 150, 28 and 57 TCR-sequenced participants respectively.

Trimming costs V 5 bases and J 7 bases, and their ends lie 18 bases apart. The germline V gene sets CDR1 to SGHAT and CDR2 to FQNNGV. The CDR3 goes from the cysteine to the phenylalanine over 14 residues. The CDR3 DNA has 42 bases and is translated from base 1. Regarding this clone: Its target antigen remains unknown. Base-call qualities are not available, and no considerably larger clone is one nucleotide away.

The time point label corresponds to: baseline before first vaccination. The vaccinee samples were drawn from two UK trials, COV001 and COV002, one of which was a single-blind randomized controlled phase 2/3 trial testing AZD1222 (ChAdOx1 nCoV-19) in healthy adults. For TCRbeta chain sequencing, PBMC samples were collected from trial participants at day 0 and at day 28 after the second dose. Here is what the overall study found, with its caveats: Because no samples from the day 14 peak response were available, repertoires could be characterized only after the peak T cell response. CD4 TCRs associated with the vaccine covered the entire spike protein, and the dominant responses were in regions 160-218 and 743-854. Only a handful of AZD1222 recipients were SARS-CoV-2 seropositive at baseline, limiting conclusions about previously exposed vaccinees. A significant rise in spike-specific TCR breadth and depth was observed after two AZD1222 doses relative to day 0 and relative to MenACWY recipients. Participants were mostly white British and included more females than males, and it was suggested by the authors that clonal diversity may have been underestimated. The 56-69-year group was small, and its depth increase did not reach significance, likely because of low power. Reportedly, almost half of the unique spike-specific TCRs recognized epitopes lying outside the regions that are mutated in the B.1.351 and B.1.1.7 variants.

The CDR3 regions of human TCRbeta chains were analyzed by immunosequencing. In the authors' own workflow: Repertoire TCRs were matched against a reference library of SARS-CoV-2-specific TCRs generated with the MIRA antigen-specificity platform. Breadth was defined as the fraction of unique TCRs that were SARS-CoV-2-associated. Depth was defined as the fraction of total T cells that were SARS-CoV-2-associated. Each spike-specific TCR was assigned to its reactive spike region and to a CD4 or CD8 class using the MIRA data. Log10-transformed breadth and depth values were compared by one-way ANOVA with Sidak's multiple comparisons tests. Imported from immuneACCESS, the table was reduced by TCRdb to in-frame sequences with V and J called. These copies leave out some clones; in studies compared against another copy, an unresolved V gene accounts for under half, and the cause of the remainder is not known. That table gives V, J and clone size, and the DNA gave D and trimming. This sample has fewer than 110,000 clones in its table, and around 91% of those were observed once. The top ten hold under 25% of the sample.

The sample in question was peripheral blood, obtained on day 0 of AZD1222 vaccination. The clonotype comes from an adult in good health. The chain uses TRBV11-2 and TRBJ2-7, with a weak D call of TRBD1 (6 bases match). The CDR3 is CASSQGMDTGEQYF. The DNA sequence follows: TGTGCCAGCAGCCAGGGCATGGACACAGGGGAGCAGTACTTC.